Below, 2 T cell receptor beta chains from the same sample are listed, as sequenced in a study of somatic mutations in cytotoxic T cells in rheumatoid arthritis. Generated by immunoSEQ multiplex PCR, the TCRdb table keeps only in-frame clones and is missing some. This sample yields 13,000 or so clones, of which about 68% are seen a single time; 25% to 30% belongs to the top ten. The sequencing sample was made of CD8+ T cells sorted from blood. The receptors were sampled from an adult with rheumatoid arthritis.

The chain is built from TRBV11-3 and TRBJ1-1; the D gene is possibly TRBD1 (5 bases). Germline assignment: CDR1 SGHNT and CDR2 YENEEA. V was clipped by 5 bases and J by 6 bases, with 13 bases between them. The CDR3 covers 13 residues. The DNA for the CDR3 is TGTGCCAGCAGCCCGCGGGGGGTCGCTGAAGCTTTCTTT. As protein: CASSPRGVAEAFF.

CDR3: CASSQDGTGEADTIYF. CDR3 nucleotides: TGCGCCAGCAGCCAAGATGGGACAGGGGAAGCGGACACCATATATTTT. This chain connects TRBV4-1 to TRBJ1-3, with 10 bases matching TRBD1. Germline CDR1 reads MGHRA; CDR2 reads YSYEKL. Trimming removed 0 bases from V and 8 bases from J; junction bases left unmatched: 7. The CDR3 extends over 16 amino acids.